This TCR beta chain appears in the sequencing data of a study of CXCR3-negative and CXCR3-positive naive CD8 T cells. The libraries of TRB cDNA were constructed through 5' RACE using UMI labels. Using the 5' RACE reads, TCRdb records one entry per CDR3 protein without DNA. Here the sample table reports 70,000 to 95,000 distinct CDR3 sequences. The germline gives CDR1 MDHEN, CDR2 SYDVKM. The CDR3 consists of 14 residues. A word on this clonotype: What it binds is not known.

Study-wide points: The study found CXCR3 expression partially decreased after cryopreservation and ran most assays on fresh PBMCs.

The V gene is TRBV28, the J gene TRBJ2-7. The sample consisted of naive CXCR3- CD8+ T cells from blood. The sample's subset: CD45RO-CCR7+CD27+CD95- naive CD8+ T cells lacking CXCR3 (TNR3-). This receptor was taken from a human donor in good health. Some clones in this sample may be carry-over from other donors' samples. The CDR3 is CASSLQSTSYEQYF.